This T cell receptor (beta chain) was recorded in a study of shared T cell receptors in the human thymus (dated by TCRdb to 2020 to 2023). Regarding the research as a whole: The study examined how the human thymus generates shared, self-reactive T-cell receptor alpha chains.

As regards this clone: What antigen it recognizes has not been identified. Base qualities are not recorded, but no much larger clone differs from it by a single base.

CDR1 and CDR2, per the germline V gene, are MDHEN and SYDVKM. The CDR3, cysteine through phenylalanine, is 16 amino acids long. Only CDR3 DNA remains: 48 bases, in frame from the first base. Compared with germline, V lacks 6 bases and J lacks 6 bases; bases without a gene match: 13. Preparation of the library involved the immunoSEQ multiplex PCR assay. The source is immuneACCESS, and TCRdb retained only in-frame sequences with V and J called. Part of the clones is not carried over; for the studies checked, unresolved V genes explain less than half of this, and the remainder is unexplained. This sample gives some 720,000 clones in total; around 87% of them show up just once. In total, the top ten clones hold around 0.0099% of the sample. These data were also reused for a study on human thymus T cells. Drawing on the second study: Immunologically healthy infants undergoing open corrective cardiac surgery for congenital heart defects in Finland were used as donors. The thymus tissue came from surgical resects taken out during corrective cardiac surgery. Both the thymic and the peripheral blood repertoires appeared to show biased V and J gene segment usage. The related research reported highly overlapping thymic TCR repertoires among unrelated individuals. The study characterized TCR alpha and beta repertoires from roughly eight infant thymus samples and four related peripheral blood samples. The infant donors were about 7 to 250 days old, and the cohort included about 6 males and two females. Thymocytes were released mechanically from tissue and stored at -70 °C as pellets of 10-30 million cells. A QIAsymphony instrument was used to extract genomic DNA from frozen cell pellets. The immunoSEQ multiplex PCR assay was used to amplify the TCRB and TCRAD loci from a standardized quantity of quality-controlled genomic DNA. Amplicons spanned the V(D)J region at a length sufficient to cover the CDR3 and identify V and J genes. Through the commercial immunoSEQ service, the amplicons were sequenced on an Illumina platform. Primer bias and sequencing errors were corrected as previously described, and TCRAD and TCRB were defined on the basis of the IMGT database. immunoSEQ Analyzer 3.0 and VDJTools were used for repertoire analysis, which covered basic statistics, V/J segment usage, diversity estimates, rarefaction and pairwise overlap. To estimate diversity, the Chao1, ChaoE, Efron-Thisted, Shannon and inverse Simpson indices were applied, and diversity was also estimated on datasets down-sampled to the smallest sample. For repertoire overlap, CDR3 nucleotide sequence, V gene and J gene had to match strictly, and clustering was done by Jaccard-based multidimensional scaling. On average, thymus samples gave 650,000 to 1,000,000 unique TCRB clonotypes, whereas blood samples gave some 84,000.

The V gene is TRBV28 and the J gene is TRBJ2-2; 7 bases in the middle match TRBD2. The source of this sequence is a boy less than two years old with a congenital heart defect. Donor details come from another sample of the same person, matched by shared clones. Material for sequencing was thymocytes. In nucleotide form, the sequence is TGTGCCAGCAGCCCCCTAGCGGTGGGGGAACCCGGGGAGCTGTTTTTT. This encodes CASSPLAVGEPGELFF.